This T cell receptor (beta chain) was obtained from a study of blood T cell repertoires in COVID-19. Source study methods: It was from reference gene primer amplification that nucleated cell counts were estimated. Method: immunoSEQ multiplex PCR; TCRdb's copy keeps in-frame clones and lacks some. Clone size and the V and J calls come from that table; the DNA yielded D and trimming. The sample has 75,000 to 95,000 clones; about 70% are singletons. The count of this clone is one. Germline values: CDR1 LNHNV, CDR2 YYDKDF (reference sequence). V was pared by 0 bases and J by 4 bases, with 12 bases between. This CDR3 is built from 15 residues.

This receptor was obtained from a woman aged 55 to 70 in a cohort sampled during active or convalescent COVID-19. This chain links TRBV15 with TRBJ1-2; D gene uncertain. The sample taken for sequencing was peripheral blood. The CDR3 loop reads CATSRDEGGVYGYTF. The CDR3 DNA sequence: TGTGCCACCAGCAGAGATGAGGGTGGAGTCTATGGCTACACCTTC.